This T cell receptor beta chain was documented in a study of CD8+CD57+ T cells in acquired aplastic anemia. About the study: Yields of DNA that came from sorted CD4+ and CD8+ cells averaged roughly 3.2 ug.

Study-wide results and caveats: Patients were compared with controls for CD8+ Simpson's diversity, and no significant difference emerged. Found in both controls and patients were around 30 CD8+ CDR3 sequences.

This CDR3 comprises 16 residues. Germline V gene lookup returns CDR1 SQVTM and CDR2 ANQGSEA. The template for TCR beta VDJ and CDR3 sequence profiling was genomic DNA. TCRdb reprocessed the reads with MiXCR, giving one entry per CDR3 protein. The table has roughly 180,000 distinct CDR3 sequences, over 60% seen once. As to this clonotype: Its antigen is still unknown. The germline gene is not matched at one end of the junction; a read error may be the cause.

The chain employs TRBV29-1 and TRBJ1-2, with 7 bases that match TRBD1. The clonotype was recovered from a human donor with severe aplastic anemia or a healthy control (not recorded which). The sample comprised sorted CD4+, CD8+, or CD8+CD57+ T cells (not recorded which) from PBMCs. The CDR3 DNA reads TGTAGCGTTGAAGAGGGGCGGGACAGACCTAACTATGGCTACACCTTC. Translating it yields CSVEEGRDRPNYGYTF.